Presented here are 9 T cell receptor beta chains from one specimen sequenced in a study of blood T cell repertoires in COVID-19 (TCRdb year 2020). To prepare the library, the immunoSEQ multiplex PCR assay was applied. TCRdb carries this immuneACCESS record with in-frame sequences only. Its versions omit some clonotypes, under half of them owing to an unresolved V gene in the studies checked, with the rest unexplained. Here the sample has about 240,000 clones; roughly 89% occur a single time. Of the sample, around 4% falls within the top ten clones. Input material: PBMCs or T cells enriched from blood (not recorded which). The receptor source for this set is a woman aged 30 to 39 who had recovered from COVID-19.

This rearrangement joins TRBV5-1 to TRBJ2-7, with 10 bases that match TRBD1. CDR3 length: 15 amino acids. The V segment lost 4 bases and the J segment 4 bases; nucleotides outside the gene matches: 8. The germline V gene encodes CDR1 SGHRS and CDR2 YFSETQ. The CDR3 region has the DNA TGCGCCAGCAGCGCCCGACAGGGGGCGCAATACGAGCAGTACTTC. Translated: CASSARQGAQYEQYF. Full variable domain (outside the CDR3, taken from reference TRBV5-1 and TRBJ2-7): KAGVTQTPRYLIKTRGQQVTLSCSPISGHRSVSWYQQTPGQGLQFLFEYFSETQRNKGNFPGRFSGRQFSNSRSEMNVSTLELGDSALYLCASSARQGAQYEQYFGPGTRLTVT.

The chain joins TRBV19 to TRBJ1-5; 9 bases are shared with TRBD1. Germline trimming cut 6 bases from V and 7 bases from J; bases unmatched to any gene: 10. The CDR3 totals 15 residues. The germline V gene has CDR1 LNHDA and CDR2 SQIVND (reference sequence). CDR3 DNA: TGTGCCAGTAGGGGTTTGGACAGGGGTTTACAGCCCCAGCATTTT. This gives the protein CASRGLDRGLQPQHF.

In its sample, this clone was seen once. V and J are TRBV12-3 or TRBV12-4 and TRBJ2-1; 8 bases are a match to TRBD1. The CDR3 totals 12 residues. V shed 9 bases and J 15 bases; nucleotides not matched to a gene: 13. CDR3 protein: CASGTGGTVAFF. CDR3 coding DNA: TGTGCCAGTGGTACAGGGGGGACAGTGGCGTTCTTC.

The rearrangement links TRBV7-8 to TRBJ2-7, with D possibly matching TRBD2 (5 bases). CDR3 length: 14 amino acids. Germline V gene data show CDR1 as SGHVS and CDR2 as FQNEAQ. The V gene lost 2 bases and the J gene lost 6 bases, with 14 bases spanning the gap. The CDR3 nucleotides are TGTGCCAGCAGCTTATCGGACTTAAGTTCCGAGCAGTACTTC. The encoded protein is CASSLSDLSSEQYF.

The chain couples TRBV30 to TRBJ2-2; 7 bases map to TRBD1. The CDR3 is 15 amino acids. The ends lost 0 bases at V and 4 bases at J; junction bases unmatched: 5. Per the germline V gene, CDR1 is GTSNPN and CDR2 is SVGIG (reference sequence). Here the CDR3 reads CAWSVGGEGTGELFF. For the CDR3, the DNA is TGTGCCTGGAGTGTAGGGGGCGAAGGCACCGGGGAGCTGTTTTTT.

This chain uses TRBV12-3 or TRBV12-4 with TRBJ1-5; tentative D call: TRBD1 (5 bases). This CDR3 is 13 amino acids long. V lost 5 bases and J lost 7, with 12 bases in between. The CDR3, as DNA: TGTGCCAGCAGTAACGCCCAGGGCCAGCCCCAGCATTTT. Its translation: CASSNAQGQPQHF.

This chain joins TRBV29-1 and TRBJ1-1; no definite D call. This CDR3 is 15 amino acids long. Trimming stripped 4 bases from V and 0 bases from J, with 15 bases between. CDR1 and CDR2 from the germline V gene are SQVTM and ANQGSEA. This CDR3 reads CSVAKTGSMNTEAFF. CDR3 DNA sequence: TGCAGCGTTGCTAAGACTGGATCGATGAACACTGAAGCTTTCTTT.

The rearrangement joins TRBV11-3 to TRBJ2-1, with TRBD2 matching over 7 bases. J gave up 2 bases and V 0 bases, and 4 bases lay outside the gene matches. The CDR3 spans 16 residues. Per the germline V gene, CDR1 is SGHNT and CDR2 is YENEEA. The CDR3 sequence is CASSLESAGAYNEQFF. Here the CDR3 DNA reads TGTGCCAGCAGCTTAGAATCGGCGGGAGCCTACAATGAGCAGTTCTTC. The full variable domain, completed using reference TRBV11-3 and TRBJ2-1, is EAGVVQSPRYKIIEKKQPVAFWCNPISGHNTLYWYLQNLGQGPELLIRYENEEAVDDSQLPKDRFSAERLKGVDSTLKIQPAELGDSAVYLCASSLESAGAYNEQFFGPGTRLTVL.

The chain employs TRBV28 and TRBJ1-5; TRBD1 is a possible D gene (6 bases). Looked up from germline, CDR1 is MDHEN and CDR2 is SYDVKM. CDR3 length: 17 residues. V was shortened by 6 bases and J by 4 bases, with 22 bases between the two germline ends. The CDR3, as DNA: TGTGCCAGCAGACCCCTCCGACAGGCCGGAGTTAATCAGCCCCAGCATTTT. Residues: CASRPLRQAGVNQPQHF.